The clone carrying this TCR beta chain was seen at least ten times. Through Arm-PCR of CDR3 regions and iRepertoire HTBI primers, TCR beta libraries were built. TCRdb ran MiXCR on the multiplex PCR reads and lists one entry per CDR3 protein. This table holds a few hundred thousand distinct CDR3 sequences, over 9.5% found once. This entry comes from a study of regulatory T cells in long-lasting Graves disease. In the study overall: Graves' patients who were just diagnosed had used antithyroid drugs for under 3 months.

Time point given: newly diagnosed GD, antithyroid drugs for less than 3 months. PBMCs provided the RNA from which the TCR library was made. The CDR3 covers 15 residues. V dropped 3 bases and J dropped 0; count of bases not matched to a gene: 1. These data were likewise used in another study, on T cells in Graves' hyperthyroidism and ophthalmopathy.

This material consisted of peripheral blood mononuclear cells (PBMCs), taken at new diagnosis, from a patient treated with antithyroid drugs. This sequence originates from a woman between 18 and 29 years old with Graves disease. The chain uses TRBV12-3 or TRBV12-4 and TRBJ2-3; 9 nucleotides line up with TRBD2. CDR3 amino acids: CASSFSGGSTDTQYF. CDR3 nucleotide sequence: TGTGCCAGCAGTTTCAGCGGGGGGAGCACAGATACGCAGTATTTT.